This TCR beta chain was profiled in a study of OX40 agonist ivuxolimab in advanced cancers. About the research overall: Dose-escalation cases comprised hepatocellular carcinoma, melanoma, renal cell or head and neck cancer. Study-level results: Some of the lowest clonal expansion was seen in partial responders at 0.1-3.0 mg/kg. More expanded clones were seen, on average, in CD8+ T cells than in CD4+.

J gave up 8 bases and V 5 bases, and 5 bases lay outside the gene matches. Germline-derived CDR1 and CDR2 are MNHEY and SMNVEV (reference sequence). This CDR3 contains 14 residues. Sequenced by immunoSEQ multiplex PCR; TCRdb stores in-frame clones only, minus some. The sample holds around 46,000 clones, around 89% seen once. Turning to this clone: Its antigen is as yet unknown.

The chain recombines TRBV27 with TRBJ2-2; 10 bases are a match to TRBD1. This specimen consisted of CD4+ or CD8+ T cells sorted from blood, obtained in a trial of the OX40 agonist ivuxolimab. This TCR was recovered from an adult with an advanced solid tumor such as melanoma, head and neck, liver or kidney cancer. CDR3: CASSPGTGAGELFF. CDR3 DNA sequence: TGTGCCAGCAGTCCCGGGACAGGGGCTGGGGAGCTGTTTTTT.